The TCR beta chain described here comes from a study of shared clonotypes between healthy human individuals. J lost 3 bases, V lost 2 bases, and 11 bases had no gene match. This CDR3 has 17 residues. Germline V lookup: CDR1 SGHVS, CDR2 FQNEAQ. Naivety among CD8 cells was defined by CD45RO negativity and positive CCR7 selection, thereby excluding terminally differentiated effector memory CD45RA+ cells. Repertoires were generated with immunoSEQ multiplex PCR, while TCRdb's copy carries only in-frame clones and drops some. The repertoire holds millions of clones, under 95% seen once, with around 1.7% in the top ten.

Specimen: naive CD8+ T cells from PBMCs. This TCR was recovered from a young man in good health. Some clones in this sample may be carry-over from other donors' samples. The genes are TRBV7-8 and TRBJ2-5; 8 nucleotides agree with TRBD2. The CDR3 reads CASSLSVSGGLEETQYF. As DNA, the CDR3 is TGTGCCAGCAGCTTATCAGTTTCGGGAGGGCTTGAAGAGACCCAGTACTTC. The full variable domain, rest sourced from reference TRBV7-8 and TRBJ2-5, is GAGVSQSPRYKVAKRGQDVALRCDPISGHVSLFWYQQALGQGPEFLTYFQNEAQLDKSGLPSDRFFAERPEGSVSTLKIQRTQQEDSAVYLCASSLSVSGGLEETQYFGPGTRLLVL.